Below are 19 T cell receptor beta chains sequenced from a single sample in a study of Graves' ophthalmopathy and Graves' hyperthyroidism. From RNA, the CDR3 regions of TCR beta chains were amplified and sequenced. HTBI primers served in a first-round RT-PCR, which a second-round multiplex PCR followed. TCRdb recomputed calls from the multiplex PCR reads with MiXCR, one row per CDR3 protein. The table has a few hundred thousand distinct CDR3 sequences, under 20% seen once; the top ten hold roughly 12%. Sequenced input: peripheral blood. These receptors were obtained from an adult man with Graves' ophthalmopathy.

This clonotype was counted many times. The chain recombines TRBV11-2 with TRBJ1-5, with D tentatively TRBD1 (6 bases). The length of the CDR3 is 15 residues. The V gene's germline CDR1 is SGHAT and CDR2 FQNNGV. V lost 2 bases to trimming and J lost 3 bases, with 11 bases between them. CDR3 nucleotide sequence: TGTGCCAGCAGCTTAAGGGGGGAGGACAATCAGCCCCAGCATTTT. Protein: CASSLRGEDNQPQHF.

Ten or more counts support this clonotype. V and J are TRBV11-1 and TRBJ2-2; TRBD2 matches at 12 bases. The CDR3 totals 18 residues. Germline V CDR1 and CDR2: SGHAT, FQDESV (reference sequence). V gave up 5 bases and J gave up 4 bases; unmatched junction bases: 11. The chain's CDR3 is CASSVTSGGPRGTGELFF. The CDR3 coding sequence is TGTGCCAGCAGCGTGACTAGCGGGGGCCCCCGCGGCACCGGGGAGCTGTTTTTT.

This clonotype was found many times. The chain's CDR3 is CASSIGGGTEAFF. The CDR3 DNA sequence: TGTGCCAGTAGTATTGGAGGGGGGACTGAAGCTTTCTTT. The chain employs TRBV19 and TRBJ1-1, with D possibly being TRBD1 (6 bases). V lost 3 bases and J lost 5, with 10 bases in between. The length of the CDR3 is 13 residues. CDR1 LNHDA and CDR2 SQIVND come from the germline V gene (reference sequence).

This clonotype was observed at least ten times. The CDR3 coding sequence is TGCGCCAGCAGCTTAACAGGGTTACACTACGAGCAGTACTTC. It is translated as CASSLTGLHYEQYF. This chain joins TRBV5-1 and TRBJ2-7, with D possibly being TRBD1 (6 bases). Trimming removed 2 bases from V and 3 bases from J, with 12 bases in between. The CDR3 consists of 14 residues. The germline V gene has CDR1 SGHRS and CDR2 YFSETQ.

This clonotype was seen many times. The chain employs TRBV20-1 and TRBJ1-1; no reliable D call. The CDR3 has 11 amino acids. Germline CDR1 reads DFQATT; CDR2 reads SNEGSKA (reference sequence). The V gene lost 2 bases and the J gene lost 11 bases, with 12 bases spanning the gap. CDR3 in amino acids: CSARSSLFAFF. CDR3 DNA: TGCAGTGCTAGATCCAGTCTGTTCGCTTTCTTT.

V gene TRBV7-8 combines with J gene TRBJ2-7; 9 bases map to TRBD2. CDR1 and CDR2 (germline): SGHVS, FQNEAQ. J lost 7 bases, V lost 4 bases, and 14 bases had no gene match. The CDR3 loop spans 16 amino acids. The CDR3 sequence: CASSSTRLAGRGEQYF. DNA for the CDR3: TGTGCCAGCAGCTCTACCCGGCTAGCGGGAAGGGGTGAGCAGTACTTC.

This clonotype occurred a few times. The CDR3 protein is CASSDRGGIDIQYF. As DNA, the CDR3 is TGTGCCAGCAGTGACAGGGGTGGAATTGACATTCAGTACTTC. The rearrangement links TRBV6-1 to TRBJ2-4; D might be TRBD1 (6 bases). CDR1 and CDR2 from the germline V gene are MNHNS and SASEGT. V lost 3 bases and J lost 8, with 14 bases in between. The CDR3 loop spans 14 amino acids.

This clonotype appeared many times. The CDR3 DNA reads as TGTGCCAGCAGCGGATGGACTAGCGGGCCCTACGAGCAGTACTTC. Protein: CASSGWTSGPYEQYF. The J gene is TRBJ2-7, the V gene TRBV11-1; TRBD2 matches 11 bases. Per germline, CDR1 SGHAT and CDR2 FQDESV (reference sequence). With 5 bases clipped from V and 2 bases from J, the junction kept 5 bases outside the gene matches. This CDR3 spans 15 amino acids.

This clonotype occurred many times. This chain uses TRBV5-1 with TRBJ2-7; 7 bases agree with TRBD1. Germline values: CDR1 SGHRS, CDR2 YFSETQ. The junction had 12 bases not matched to a gene; V was cut back by 3 bases and J by 3 bases. CDR3 length: 16 residues. This chain's CDR3 is CASSSQPDRAFYEQYF. Written as DNA, the CDR3 is TGCGCCAGCAGCTCCCAGCCCGACAGGGCGTTCTACGAGCAGTACTTC.

This clonotype was recorded at least ten times. Possible read error: a much larger clone is one base away. The chain joins TRBV2 to TRBJ2-5; the D gene is possibly TRBD1 (5 bases). This CDR3 region has 14 residues. The germline gives CDR1 SNHLY, CDR2 FYNNEI. The CDR3: CASTTVQVQKTQYF. CDR3 bases: TGTGCCAGCACGACAGTCCAGGTCCAAAAGACCCAGTACTTC.

On this clonotype itself: One end of the junction fails to match germline, which may point to a read error. The chain employs TRBV6-2 or TRBV6-3 and TRBJ1-2; D unresolved. Germline assignment: CDR1 MNHEY and CDR2 SVGEGT. This CDR3 is 18 amino acids long. CDR3 bases: TGTGCCAGCAGTTACTCGAGATCCGGTCTCTTAGCTAACTATGGCTACATCTTC. This encodes CASSYSRSGLLANYGYIF.

This clonotype was detected ten times or more. The CDR3 coding sequence is TGTGCCAGCAGCCGGGTCCCGGGACAGGGGGCGGTAGAACAGCCCCAGCATTTT. It encodes CASSRVPGQGAVEQPQHF. This chain connects TRBV7-2 to TRBJ1-5; 12 bases map to TRBD1. CDR3 size: 18 residues. The germline V gene has CDR1 SGHTA and CDR2 FQGNSA. The trim removed 5 bases at V and 7 bases at J, leaving 15 bases unmatched.

This clonotype was counted at least ten times. The chain uses TRBV12-3 or TRBV12-4 and TRBJ1-2; possible D gene TRBD1, 5 bases. The CDR3 is 12 amino acids. V lost 4 bases and J 8 bases, leaving 11 bases between the germline ends. The CDR3 here is CASSSGLGGYTF. CDR3 nucleotide sequence: TGTGCCAGCAGTTCGGGGCTAGGCGGCTACACCTTC.

This clonotype was counted many times. This chain's CDR3 is CASSPSGLAAETQYF. The CDR3 DNA reads TGTGCCAGCAGTCCCTCCGGACTAGCCGCCGAGACCCAGTACTTC. This chain uses TRBV6-2 or TRBV6-3 with TRBJ2-5; 8 nucleotides agree with TRBD2. Germline-derived CDR1 and CDR2 are MNHEY and SVGEGT. There are 15 residues in the CDR3. V was pared by 5 bases and J by 5 bases, with 10 bases of the junction left unmatched.

This clonotype was counted ten times or more. The V gene is TRBV4-2, the J gene TRBJ2-7; no firm D call. Germline V gene lookup returns CDR1 LGHNA and CDR2 YNFKEQ. V gave up 5 bases and J gave up 1 base, with 12 bases separating them. The CDR3 has 14 residues. The CDR3 loop reads CASSVRVGSYEQYF. The DNA of the CDR3 is TGTGCCAGCAGCGTCCGGGTGGGATCCTACGAGCAGTACTTC.

This clonotype was detected ten times or more. This chain connects TRBV13 to TRBJ1-1; D uncertain. CDR1 is PRHDT and CDR2 is FYEKMQ in the germline V gene (reference sequence). V lost 5 bases and J 4 bases, leaving 14 bases between the germline ends. CDR3 length: 14 residues. The CDR3 region has the DNA TGTGCCAGCAGCCTTAGGGATCCGGGCACTGAAGCTTTCTTT. Its protein product is CASSLRDPGTEAFF.

This clonotype was recorded many times. A much bigger clone sits one base away, suggesting this may be a read error. The chain uses TRBV27 and TRBJ1-5, with TRBD1 matching 7 bases. The CDR3 is made up of 15 amino acids. Germline-derived CDR1 and CDR2 are MNHEY and SMNVEV (reference sequence). The CDR3 loop reads CVSSPLTGRGQPQHF. Here the CDR3 DNA reads TGTGTCAGCAGTCCCCTGACAGGGAGGGGCCAGCCCCAGCATTTT.

This clonotype appeared a few times. V gene TRBV6-1 combines with J gene TRBJ1-2; D is unresolved. Germline V lookup: CDR1 MNHNS, CDR2 SASEGT. The CDR3 length is 13 residues. V was clipped by 1 base and J by 6 bases, with 9 bases between them. The CDR3 protein is CASSEVQPNGYTF. The CDR3 DNA reads TGTGCCAGCAGTGAAGTTCAGCCCAATGGCTACACCTTC.

There are many counts of this clonotype. The J gene is TRBJ2-7, the V gene TRBV10-3, with a tentative D call TRBD2 (5 bases). V lost 7 bases, J lost 1 base, and 14 bases lay in between. Germline V gives CDR1 ENHRY, CDR2 SYGVKD. The CDR3 has 14 amino acids. Here the CDR3 reads CAIKARAVSYEQYF. The CDR3 DNA is TGTGCCATCAAAGCGAGGGCCGTATCCTACGAGCAGTACTTC.